This TCR beta chain derives from a study of blood T cells in healthy people across ages. This clonotype occurred once. Antigen specificity is unknown. For the second PCR, which ran for about 7 to 11 cycles, a sample-barcoded 5' primer and a J-beta primer mix were used. TCRdb itself ran the 5' RACE reads through MiXCR, one entry per CDR3 protein. This sample carries over 600,000 distinct CDR3 sequences, roughly three fifths of them seen once, and the ten largest clones take around a quarter. CDR1 is MNHEY, CDR2 SVGAGI, per germline. Trimming shortened V by 4 bases and J by 8 bases, and 12 bases separated the two germline ends. This CDR3 has 12 residues. General observations from the study: PBMCs left unsorted prevented a conclusive naive versus antigen-experienced comparison.

Donors were systemically healthy Caucasian individuals from Russia aged roughly 6 to 100 years. With each sample, at least 6 micrograms of total RNA were extracted. Sequenced material: blood. The receptor was derived from a man aged 35-49 years in good health. V and J are TRBV6-5 and TRBJ2-7; D may be TRBD2 (6 bases). The CDR3 region is CASSSREEQQYF. For the CDR3, the DNA is TGTGCCAGCAGTTCGAGGGAGGAGCAGCAGTACTTC.